Listed below are T cell receptor beta chains from one sample, sequenced in a study of blood T cell repertoires in COVID-19. This table comes from immunoSEQ multiplex PCR, and its TCRdb copy is limited to in-frame clones, with some not included. The table lists 290,000 or so clones, approximately 85% of them singletons. Sequencing was done on a sample of peripheral blood. Receptors were obtained from a man over 45 with active or convalescent COVID-19. Both conserved end residues are part of each CDR3. The D gene is left open where the match is weak. Clone size appears in some rows only: once, few, many, or a class for an expanded clone.

>TRBJ2-1|TRBD2|TRBV7-3|.
CASSLSGTSAYNEQFF
TGTGCCAGCAGCCTGTCCGGGACTAGCGCATACAATGAGCAGTTCTTC
>TRBJ2-2|TRBD2|TRBV4-2|once
CASSHPGLGTGELFF
TGTGCCAGCAGCCATCCGGGACTAGGAACCGGGGAGCTGTTTTTT
>TRBJ1-1|.|TRBV5-1|.
CASSLGGVSPTEAFF
TGCGCCAGCAGCTTGGGGGGGGTATCTCCCACTGAAGCTTTCTTT
>TRBJ2-2|TRBD2|TRBV30|.
CAWRHGLAESTGELFF
TGTGCCTGGAGACATGGGCTAGCGGAGTCCACCGGGGAGCTGTTTTTT
>TRBJ2-3|TRBD2|TRBV5-6|.
CASSVSRTSGRADTQYF
TGTGCCAGCAGCGTCTCAAGGACTAGCGGGAGGGCAGATACGCAGTATTTT
>TRBJ2-7|.|TRBV5-1|few
CASSLVGSGSYEQYF
TGCGCCAGCAGCTTGGTAGGCAGCGGGTCCTACGAGCAGTACTTC
>TRBJ2-2|TRBD1|TRBV7-3|.
CASSDRGGELFF
TGTGCCAGCAGCGACAGGGGCGGGGAGCTGTTTTTT
>TRBJ1-5|TRBD1|TRBV6-5|.
CASTRGETGGQPQHF
TGTGCCAGCACCCGAGGGGAAACAGGGGGTCAGCCCCAGCATTTT
>TRBJ1-4|.|TRBV30|.
CAWSAATQGEKLFF
TGTGCCTGGAGTGCCGCCACCCAGGGGGAAAAACTGTTTTTT
>TRBJ1-2|.|TRBV15|.
CATSRGRGVVYGYTF
TGTGCCACCAGCAGAGGACGAGGCGTGGTCTATGGCTACACCTTC
>TRBJ1-1|.|TRBV10-2|.
CASTGGMNTEAFF
TGCGCCAGCACTGGGGGGATGAACACTGAAGCTTTCTTT
>TRBJ1-4|.|TRBV7-6|.
CASSLKGVNEKLFF
TGTGCCAGCAGCTTAAAAGGGGTCAATGAAAAACTGTTTTTT
>TRBJ1-3|.|TRBV9|.
CASSSGWGNTIYF
TGTGCCAGCAGCTCAGGGTGGGGAAACACCATATATTTT
>TRBJ1-2|TRBD1|TRBV6-1|.
CASSERQGYGYTF
TGTGCCAGCAGTGAGAGACAGGGGTATGGCTACACCTTC
>TRBJ2-3|.|TRBV7-9|.
CASSLGVAGTDTQYF
TGTGCCAGCAGCTTAGGGGTAGCCGGCACAGATACGCAGTATTTT
>TRBJ2-5|.|TRBV3-1/TRBV3-2|.
CASSQTRTEETQYF
TGTGCCAGCAGCCAGACTAGAACGGAGGAGACCCAGTACTTC
>TRBJ2-1|TRBD2|TRBV6-5|.
CASSYSLAGGYNEQFF
TGTGCCAGCAGTTACTCCCTAGCGGGAGGATACAATGAGCAGTTCTTC